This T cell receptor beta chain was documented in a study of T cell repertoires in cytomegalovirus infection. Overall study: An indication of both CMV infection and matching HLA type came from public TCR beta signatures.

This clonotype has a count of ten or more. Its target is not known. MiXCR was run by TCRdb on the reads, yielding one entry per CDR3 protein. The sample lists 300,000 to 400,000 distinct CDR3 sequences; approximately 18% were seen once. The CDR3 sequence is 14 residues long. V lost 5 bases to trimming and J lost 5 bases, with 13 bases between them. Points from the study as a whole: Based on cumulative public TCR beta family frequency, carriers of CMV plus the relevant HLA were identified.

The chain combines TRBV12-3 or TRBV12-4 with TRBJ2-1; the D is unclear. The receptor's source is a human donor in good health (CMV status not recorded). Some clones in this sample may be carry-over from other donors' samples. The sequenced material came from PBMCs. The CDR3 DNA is TGTGCCAGCAGTATATCCAGTCTCAACAATGAGCAGTTCTTC. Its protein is CASSISSLNNEQFF.